This T cell receptor (beta chain) was retrieved from a study of T-cell reconstitution after alpha-beta-depleted transplantation in children. Study conclusions and caveats: From surviving recipient T cells and thymic progenitors came the high day-60 TCRbeta diversity observed in some patients. T-cell counts and diversity at one year following transplant were attributed mainly to newly produced T cells. It was reported that alpha-beta T cells came from several hundred expanded graft clones (about two months after transplant).

CDR1 is MGHRA, CDR2 YSYEKL, per germline. V shed 5 bases, J shed 1 base, and the junction held 8 bases outside the gene matches. The CDR3 loop spans 18 amino acids. Concerning this clonotype itself: Antigen: not known.

As it was prepared, the TCRbeta library received unique molecular identifiers. TCRdb used MiXCR to reprocess the PCR reads, holding one entry per CDR3 protein. The table lists under 450,000 distinct CDR3 sequences, 15% to 20% of them singletons, with less than 30% in the top ten. The clonotype was recovered from a boy under two years old who had a stem cell transplant for Wiskott-Aldrich syndrome, so the T cells may come from the graft donor. The material was PBMCs, mostly from graft donor cells, obtained 360 days after TCRalphabeta/CD19-depleted stem cell transplant. The V call is TRBV4-1, the J call TRBJ2-2; 12 bases map to TRBD2. The CDR3 sequence: CASSKLRTSGVNTGELFF. CDR3 sequence (DNA): TGCGCCAGCAGCAAACTCAGGACTAGCGGGGTGAACACCGGGGAGCTGTTTTTT.